Listed below are T cell receptor beta chains from one sample, sequenced in a study of blood T cell repertoires in COVID-19. Some clones are missing from TCRdb's copy, which holds only in-frame ones; the method was immunoSEQ multiplex PCR. The sample shows about 12,000 clones, around 70% of them seen only once. Sequencing input: peripheral blood. The receptors here all came from a man in his 60s with COVID-19, enrolled during active disease. CDR3s include the opening cysteine and the closing phenylalanine or tryptophan. D genes are given only for firm matches. The size of a clone is reported for some rows only, either as once, few or many, or as a class for expanded clones.

cdr3_aa cdr3_nt j_call v_call clone_size d_call
CASSRRTSGGAGAGLFF TGTGCCAGCAGCCGCCGGACTAGCGGGGGGGCGGGTGCCGGACTGTTTTTT TRBJ2-2 TRBV3-1/TRBV3-2 - TRBD2
CASSQDRDSPLHF TGCGCCAGCAGCCAGGACAGGGATTCACCCCTCCACTTT TRBJ1-6 TRBV4-3 - TRBD1
CASSRKGNNSPLHF TGTGCCAGCAGCCGAAAGGGGAATAATTCACCCCTCCACTTT TRBJ1-6 TRBV11-1 - -
CASSILRGASYEQYF TGTGCCAGTAGTATACTGCGGGGGGCTTCCTACGAGCAGTACTTC TRBJ2-7 TRBV19 - TRBD2
CASSVAPAGGPFF TGTGCCAGCAGCGTAGCTCCGGCGGGGGGGCCGTTTTTT TRBJ2-3 TRBV9 - TRBD2
CASIPQGSQPQHF TGTGCCAGCATCCCCCAGGGGTCCCAGCCCCAGCATTTT TRBJ1-5 TRBV6-4 few -
CASKQGPGELFF TGTGCCAGCAAACAGGGTCCGGGGGAGCTGTTTTTT TRBJ2-2 TRBV27 - -
CAWNQRAQETQYF TGTGCCTGGAATCAGCGGGCCCAAGAGACCCAGTACTTC TRBJ2-5 TRBV30 - -
CASSYKGRYTDTQYF TGTGCCAGCAGTTACAAAGGCAGGTACACAGATACGCAGTATTTT TRBJ2-3 TRBV6-5 - -
CASSLQGNQPQHF TGTGCCAGCAGCCTCCAGGGAAATCAGCCCCAGCATTTT TRBJ1-5 TRBV14 - -
CASSSRGWEQYF TGTGCCAGCAGCTCTAGAGGATGGGAGCAGTACTTC TRBJ2-7 TRBV11-2 - -
CASSSIAGGFYNEQFF TGTGCCAGCAGCTCAATAGCGGGAGGGTTCTACAATGAGCAGTTCTTC TRBJ2-1 TRBV9 - TRBD2
CASSPSGTGEETQYF TGTGCCAGCAGTCCGTCAGGGACAGGGGAAGAGACCCAGTACTTC TRBJ2-5 TRBV13 - TRBD1
CAISVQGTNTEAFF TGTGCCATCAGTGTACAGGGGACGAACACTGAAGCTTTCTTT TRBJ1-1 TRBV10-3 - TRBD1
CASSQPGLSSYNEQFF TGTGCCAGCAGTCAACCAGGACTTAGCTCCTACAATGAGCAGTTCTTC TRBJ2-1 TRBV6-6 - -
CASSLVRSSGANVLTF TGCGCCAGCAGCTTGGTGCGTAGCTCTGGGGCCAACGTCCTGACTTTC TRBJ2-6 TRBV5-1 - -
CASSLKTGYSPLHF TGCGCCAGCAGCCTCAAGACGGGGTATTCACCCCTCCACTTT TRBJ1-6 TRBV4-1 - -